This is a list of T cell receptor beta chains from one sample in a study of blood T cell repertoires in COVID-19. TCRdb's copy holds only in-frame clones and misses some; the assay was immunoSEQ multiplex PCR. The sample lists 84,000 or so clones; about four fifths were seen once. The sequenced material came from peripheral blood. The source of these receptors is a man between 65 and 79 years old with COVID-19, enrolled during active disease. Each CDR3 is given with its conserved first and last residue. D genes are given only for firm matches. The size field is filled for only some rows; it gives once, few, many or a size class.

J	V	D	length	size	CDR3	DNA
TRBJ1-6	TRBV10-3	.	16	.	CAISERVGVNNSPLHF	TGTGCCATCAGTGAGAGGGTAGGGGTGAATAATTCACCCCTCCACTTT
TRBJ2-3	TRBV3-1/TRBV3-2	.	14	.	CASSQGLITDTQYF	TGTGCCAGCAGCCAAGGACTAATCACAGATACGCAGTATTTT
TRBJ2-3	TRBV27	.	14	.	CASSFTRAVDTQYF	TGTGCCAGCAGTTTTACCAGGGCGGTTGATACGCAGTATTTT
TRBJ2-6	TRBV9	TRBD1	17	.	CASSGDRGLSGANVLTF	TGTGCCAGCAGCGGGGACAGGGGGCTCTCTGGGGCCAACGTCCTGACTTTC
TRBJ2-7	TRBV3-1/TRBV3-2	TRBD2	15	.	CASSVTSGTPNEQYF	TGTGCCAGCAGTGTTACTAGCGGTACACCTAACGAGCAGTACTTC
TRBJ1-1	TRBV11-3	.	17	few	CASSRDLGPGVNTEAFF	TGTGCCAGCAGCCGAGATTTGGGCCCCGGGGTGAACACTGAAGCTTTCTTT
TRBJ1-1	TRBV10-3	TRBD1	12	.	CAIGTGNTEAFF	TGTGCCATCGGGACAGGGAACACTGAAGCTTTCTTT
TRBJ2-1	TRBV30	TRBD2	16	.	CAWRLGTSGKYNEQFF	TGTGCCTGGAGGCTGGGGACTAGCGGGAAGTACAATGAGCAGTTCTTC
TRBJ2-2	TRBV14	.	15	few	CASSQVSAGRGELFF	TGTGCCAGCAGCCAAGTTAGCGCCGGTCGGGGGGAGCTGTTTTTT
TRBJ1-5	TRBV6-2/TRBV6-3	TRBD1	12	.	CASSSGGKPQHF	TGTGCCAGCAGTTCAGGGGGAAAGCCCCAGCATTTT
TRBJ2-4	TRBV19	.	17	.	CASSIALGGQAKNIQYF	TGTGCCAGTAGTATAGCCCTCGGGGGGCAGGCCAAAAACATTCAGTACTTC
TRBJ2-7	TRBV30	TRBD2	17	.	CAWSVARTSGPFVEQYF	TGTGCCTGGAGTGTAGCGAGGACTAGTGGGCCTTTCGTCGAGCAGTACTTC
TRBJ1-2	TRBV19	.	14	.	CASSPTGQIYGYTF	TGTGCCAGTAGTCCCACAGGTCAGATCTATGGCTACACCTTC
TRBJ1-5	TRBV3-1/TRBV3-2	.	16	.	CASSQDARGGNQPQHF	TGTGCCAGCAGCCAAGATGCCAGGGGAGGCAATCAGCCCCAGCATTTT
TRBJ1-2	TRBV2	.	12	.	CASSEAGVGNTF	TGTGCCAGCAGTGAAGCAGGGGTGGGCAACACCTTC
TRBJ1-6	TRBV27	.	21	once	CASSFRGGRGDPSSYNSPLHF	TGTGCCAGCAGTTTCCGGGGGGGCCGGGGGGACCCAAGCTCCTATAATTCACCCCTCCACTTT
TRBJ1-5	TRBV24-1	.	18	.	CATSDLGRGQNSNQPQHF	TGTGCCACCAGTGATTTAGGCAGGGGTCAGAATAGCAATCAGCCCCAGCATTTT
TRBJ2-4	TRBV7-9	TRBD2	15	.	CASSRGTSGRNIQYF	TGTGCCAGCAGCCGCGGGACTAGCGGGAGGAACATTCAGTACTTC
TRBJ2-3	TRBV20-1	TRBD2	14	.	CSASKVAGADTQYF	TGCAGTGCTAGTAAGGTAGCGGGAGCAGATACGCAGTATTTT
TRBJ1-2	TRBV7-9	.	15	.	CASSPGLRGGNGYTF	TGTGCCAGCAGCCCGGGCCTCCGGGGAGGAAATGGCTACACCTTC
TRBJ1-1	TRBV6-2/TRBV6-3	TRBD1	15	.	CASSSDRGRRAEAFF	TGTGCCAGCAGTTCGGACAGGGGGCGCAGGGCTGAAGCTTTCTTT
TRBJ1-6	TRBV15	.	16	.	CATSRDPGRYNSPLHF	TGTGCCACCAGCAGAGATCCAGGGAGGTATAATTCACCCCTCCACTTT
TRBJ1-6	TRBV4-3	.	19	many	CASSQDPRGRRNYNSPLHF	TGCGCCAGCAGCCAAGATCCTAGAGGGAGGAGGAACTATAATTCACCCCTCCACTTT
TRBJ2-5	TRBV11-3	TRBD2	17	.	CASSWTSGRLGGETQYF	TGTGCCAGCAGTTGGACTAGCGGGAGATTAGGGGGAGAGACCCAGTACTTC
TRBJ1-1	TRBV5-1	.	13	.	CASSLGRASGAFF	TGCGCCAGCAGCTTGGGGCGGGCTTCTGGGGCTTTCTTT
TRBJ2-3	TRBV7-2	.	15	.	CASSLNGRGTDTQYF	TGTGCCAGCAGCTTAAACGGGAGAGGCACAGATACGCAGTATTTT
TRBJ1-2	TRBV28	TRBD1	15	.	CASSSGQGGTGGYTF	TGTGCCAGCAGTTCCGGACAGGGAGGGACGGGGGGCTACACCTTC
TRBJ1-6	TRBV11-3	.	13	many	CASRAGEKLPLHF	TGTGCCAGCAGGGCAGGGGAGAAATTACCCCTCCACTTT
TRBJ2-1	TRBV18	TRBD2	15	.	CASSPSGGLVNEQFF	TGTGCCAGCTCACCGAGCGGGGGCCTAGTCAATGAGCAGTTCTTC
TRBJ2-7	TRBV10-3	TRBD1	15	.	CAISESGTGVYEQYF	TGTGCCATCAGTGAGTCCGGGACAGGGGTCTACGAGCAGTACTTC
TRBJ1-1	TRBV16	.	15	.	CASSLSQGLSTEAFF	TGTGCCAGCAGCCTAAGCCAGGGACTAAGCACTGAAGCTTTCTTT
TRBJ2-2	TRBV5-1	TRBD1	16	.	CASSSSGTANTGELFF	TGCGCCAGCAGCTCCTCCGGGACAGCTAACACCGGGGAGCTGTTTTTT
TRBJ2-1	TRBV6-5	TRBD2	16	.	CASSYPGSPGGNEQFF	TGTGCCAGCAGTTACCCCGGGTCGCCGGGAGGTAATGAGCAGTTCTTC
TRBJ1-2	TRBV20-1	.	9	.	CSARGLGTF	TGCAGTGCTAGAGGCCTAGGAACCTTC
TRBJ1-1	TRBV10-3	.	13	.	CAILPQGNTEAFF	TGTGCCATTCTCCCGCAGGGTAACACTGAAGCTTTCTTT
TRBJ2-7	TRBV29-1	TRBD2	15	.	CSVGPSSGASYEQYF	TGCAGCGTTGGTCCCTCTAGCGGTGCTTCCTACGAGCAGTACTTC
TRBJ2-5	TRBV15	TRBD1	15	.	CATSRDRGHQETQYF	TGTGCCACCAGCAGGGACAGGGGTCACCAAGAGACCCAGTACTTC
TRBJ1-3	TRBV29-1	.	12	.	CSVQTYGNTIYF	TGCAGCGTCCAGACTTACGGAAACACCATATATTTT
TRBJ2-1	TRBV19	.	13	.	CASSIIFGRGLFF	TGTGCCAGTAGTATAATTTTCGGCAGGGGTTTGTTCTTC
TRBJ1-3	TRBV20-1	TRBD1	14	once	CSASNRGSGNTIYF	TGCAGTGCTAGTAACAGGGGATCTGGAAACACCATATATTTT
TRBJ2-2	TRBV11-2	TRBD2	19	.	CATLEEGAVAGVGTGELFF	TGTGCTACACTTGAGGAGGGGGCTGTAGCGGGAGTTGGCACCGGGGAGCTGTTTTTT
TRBJ1-6	TRBV3-1/TRBV3-2	TRBD1	16	.	CASSQAGQGAGSPLHF	TGTGCCAGCAGCCAAGCGGGACAGGGGGCCGGTTCACCCCTCCACTTT